Presented here are 18 T cell receptor beta chains from one specimen sequenced in a study of CD8 T cells in Susac syndrome. With random hexamers, reverse transcription was performed on about 0.45 to 1 ug of RNA. One entry per CDR3 protein results from TCRdb running MiXCR on the immunoSEQ multiplex PCR reads. This table has a few hundred thousand distinct CDR3 sequences, just under 95% appearing once. The source material was CD4+ T cells from PBMCs. The receptor set was obtained from a human donor with multiple sclerosis.

This chain uses TRBV29-1 with TRBJ2-1; 10 nucleotides align to TRBD2. The V segment lost 4 bases and the J segment 10 bases; nucleotides outside the gene matches: 10. CDR1 is SQVTM and CDR2 is ANQGSEA in the germline V gene. The CDR3 consists of 14 residues. The CDR3: CSVVKAGGPGEQFF. The CDR3 region has the DNA TGCAGCGTTGTAAAAGCGGGGGGGCCCGGAGAGCAGTTCTTC.

The chain recombines TRBV3-1 with TRBJ2-5; 10 positions match TRBD2. There are 14 residues in the CDR3. Germline loops: CDR1 LGHDT, CDR2 YNNKEL (reference sequence). Germline trimming cut 4 bases from V and 3 bases from J; bases unmatched to any gene: 2. This CDR3 is CASSPSGGEETQYF. For the CDR3, the DNA is TGTGCCAGCAGCCCTAGCGGGGGTGAAGAGACCCAGTACTTC.

This clonotype occurred a few times. The rearrangement joins TRBV7-9 to TRBJ1-1; the D is unclear. V lost 1 base to trimming and J lost 4 bases, with 7 bases between them. In germline, CDR1 is SEHNR, CDR2 FQNEAQ (reference sequence). The CDR3 extends over 13 amino acids. CDR3 sequence (DNA): TGTGCCAGCAGCTTAGATGGGAGCACTGAAGCTTTCTTT. It codes for CASSLDGSTEAFF.

This chain uses TRBV3-1 with TRBJ2-5; D unclear. The CDR3 has 13 residues. Germline V lookup: CDR1 LGHDT, CDR2 YNNKEL (reference sequence). The germline V and J ends were trimmed by 1 base and 2 bases, with 5 bases remaining between them. In DNA, the CDR3 is TGTGCCAGCAGCCAAGGGTTTCAAGAGACCCAGTACTTC. Encoded protein: CASSQGFQETQYF.

The gene calls are TRBV14 and TRBJ1-1, with D perhaps TRBD1 (5 bases). The germline CDR1 and CDR2 sequences are SGHDN and FVKESK. Trimming cost V 4 bases and J 1 base, with 10 bases left between them. CDR3 length: 14 residues. CDR3 bases: TGTGCCAGCAGCCTATGGAGGGGGAACACTGAAGCTTTCTTT. It is translated as CASSLWRGNTEAFF.

V and J are TRBV29-1 and TRBJ1-1; D not resolved. Germline V gene data show CDR1 as SQVTM and CDR2 as ANQGSEA. Trimming shortened V by 7 bases and J by 4 bases, and 13 bases separated the two germline ends. This CDR3 contains 12 residues. The CDR3 here is CSAQESGTEAFF. Here the CDR3 DNA reads TGCAGCGCCCAAGAATCGGGCACTGAAGCTTTCTTT. Variable domain in full (rest from reference TRBV29-1 and TRBJ1-1): SAVISQKPSRDICQRGTSLTIQCQVDSQVTMMFWYRQQPGQSLTLIATANQGSEATYESGFVIDKFPISRPNLTFSTLTVSNMSPEDSSIYLCSAQESGTEAFFGQGTRLTVV.

The chain employs TRBV3-1 and TRBJ1-6; D gene ambiguous. This CDR3 region has 15 residues. Germline CDR1 reads LGHDT; CDR2 reads YNNKEL (reference sequence). V was trimmed by 0 bases and J by 10 bases, leaving 13 bases between them. The DNA for the CDR3 is TGTGCCAGCAGCCAAGACTTAGTGGGTTTCTCACCCCTCCACTTT. Its protein product is CASSQDLVGFSPLHF.

The V gene is TRBV7-9, the J gene TRBJ2-1; D gene uncertain. V was pared by 7 bases and J by 10 bases, with 11 bases between. Germline CDR1 and CDR2: SEHNR and FQNEAQ (reference sequence). The CDR3 is 11 residues long. CDR3 protein: CASTTRLEQFF. CDR3 in DNA: TGTGCCAGCACTACCAGACTCGAGCAGTTCTTC.

V is TRBV9 and J is TRBJ2-1; D might be TRBD2 (6 bases). The germline V gene encodes CDR1 SGDLS and CDR2 YYNGEE. The V and J ends lost 0 bases and 0 bases respectively, with 16 bases between them. CDR3 size: 18 residues. CDR3 coding DNA: TGTGCCAGCAGCGTAGCGGGAGCGACCCTCAGCTCCTACAATGAGCAGTTCTTC. It is translated as CASSVAGATLSSYNEQFF.

The V gene is TRBV2, the J gene TRBJ2-5; TRBD2 matches 7 bases. The CDR3 is made up of 16 amino acids. Per germline, CDR1 SNHLY and CDR2 FYNNEI. J gave up 4 bases and V 4 bases, and 12 bases lay outside the gene matches. The CDR3 region has the DNA TGTGCCAGCAGTGGTTTTACGGGGGGTGTGGGAGAGACCCAGTACTTC. This translates into CASSGFTGGVGETQYF.

The chain has TRBV6-5 and TRBJ2-3; either TRBD1 or TRBD2 may supply D (5 bases each). The germline CDR1 and CDR2 sequences are MNHEY and SVGAGI. V shed 2 bases and J shed 6 bases, with 9 bases lying between them. The CDR3 runs to 13 residues. CDR3 protein: CASSYVEGDTQYF. For the CDR3, the DNA is TGTGCCAGCAGTTACGTAGAGGGGGATACGCAGTATTTT.

The chain combines TRBV6-5 with TRBJ2-1; 9 bases line up with TRBD2. CDR3 length equals 15 residues. Germline V CDR1 and CDR2: MNHEY, SVGAGI. Trimming at V came to 5 bases and at J to 7 bases, leaving 9 bases not matched to a gene. The DNA for the CDR3 is TGTGCCAGCAGTAACGCGGGGGGGATGGGGAATGAGCAGTTCTTC. It encodes CASSNAGGMGNEQFF.

The chain recombines TRBV14 with TRBJ1-6, with D unclear. The germline gives CDR1 SGHDN, CDR2 FVKESK. There are 13 residues in the CDR3. Deletions cut 2 bases from V and 10 bases from J, with 9 bases between. The chain's CDR3 is CASSQTPRSPLHF. For the CDR3, the DNA is TGTGCCAGCAGCCAAACTCCCCGCTCACCCCTCCACTTT.

In DNA form, the CDR3 reads TGTGCCAGCTCACGGGCTATCACAGATACGCAGTATTTT. This gives the protein CASSRAITDTQYF. This chain joins TRBV18 and TRBJ2-3; D gene ambiguous. Trimming removed 4 bases at V and 2 bases at J, with 7 bases between. Looked up from germline, CDR1 is KGHSH and CDR2 is LQKENI. The length of the CDR3 is 13 residues.

The chain recombines TRBV5-1 with TRBJ1-6, with a tentative D call TRBD1 (6 bases). The CDR3 loop spans 17 amino acids. Germline CDR1 and CDR2: SGHRS and YFSETQ. Trimming removed 0 bases from V and 3 bases from J, with 13 bases in between. The CDR3 coding sequence is TGCGCCAGCAGCTTGGAGGGGGTCGCGATCTATAATTCACCCCTCCACTTT. Its protein product is CASSLEGVAIYNSPLHF.

The V and J genes are TRBV11-2 and TRBJ2-1; D call uncertain. Between the trimmed V and J ends, which lost 1 base and 3 bases, there was a span of 7 bases. The germline gives CDR1 SGHAT, CDR2 FQNNGV. CDR3 length: 14 amino acids. CDR3 sequence: CASSLVALYNEQFF. The DNA of the CDR3 is TGTGCCAGCAGCTTAGTGGCTCTCTACAATGAGCAGTTCTTC. Combining the CDR3 with reference TRBV11-2 and TRBJ2-1 gives the whole variable domain EAGVAQSPRYKIIEKRQSVAFWCNPISGHATLYWYQQILGQGPKLLIQFQNNGVVDDSQLPKDRFSAERLKGVDSTLKIQPAKLEDSAVYLCASSLVALYNEQFFGPGTRLTVL.

The chain employs TRBV20-1 and TRBJ1-5; possible D gene TRBD1, 5 bases. The CDR3 extends over 13 amino acids. Trimming took off 5 bases at V and 4 bases at J, with 12 bases between the two ends. The germline V gene encodes CDR1 DFQATT and CDR2 SNEGSKA (reference sequence). CDR3 coding DNA: TGCAGTGCTGAGATGGGGGTAAATCAGCCCCAGCATTTT. It translates to CSAEMGVNQPQHF.

The chain recombines TRBV7-2 with TRBJ2-7, with a tentative D call TRBD2 (5 bases). The CDR3 runs to 13 residues. The ends were cut back, 6 bases at V and 4 bases at J, with 13 bases in the middle. CDR1 and CDR2 (germline): SGHTA, FQGNSA. The CDR3 DNA reads TGTGCCAGCAGTCTGGGTTCGGGGTACGAGCAGTACGTC. Residues: CASSLGSGYEQYV.